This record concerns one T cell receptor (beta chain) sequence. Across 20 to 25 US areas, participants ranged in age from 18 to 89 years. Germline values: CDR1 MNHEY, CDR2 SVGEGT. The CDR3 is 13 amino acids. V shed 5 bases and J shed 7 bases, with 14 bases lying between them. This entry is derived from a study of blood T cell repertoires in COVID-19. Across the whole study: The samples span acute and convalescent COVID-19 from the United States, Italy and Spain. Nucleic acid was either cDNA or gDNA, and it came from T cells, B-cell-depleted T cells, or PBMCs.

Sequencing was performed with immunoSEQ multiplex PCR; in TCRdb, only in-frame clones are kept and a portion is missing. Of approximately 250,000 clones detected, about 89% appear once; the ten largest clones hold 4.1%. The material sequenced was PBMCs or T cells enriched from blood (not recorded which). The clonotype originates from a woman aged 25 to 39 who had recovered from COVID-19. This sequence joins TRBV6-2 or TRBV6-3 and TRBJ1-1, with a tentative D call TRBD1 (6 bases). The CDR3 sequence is CASSLTKTGEAFF. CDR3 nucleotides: TGTGCCAGCAGTCTCACGAAGACAGGTGAAGCTTTCTTT.